Listed here is a single TCR beta chain. No antigen is known for it. Clones were read by immunoSEQ multiplex PCR, and TCRdb kept only the in-frame ones, dropping some. Altogether roughly 350,000 clones are present, 88% being singletons, with the ten largest covering around 6.1%. The sample belongs to a study of Ad26.COV2.S vaccination and SARS-CoV-2 variants. Findings and limits, study-wide: Recipients of vaccine and of placebo showed similar breadth of their non-spike TCR repertoires.

The CDR3 is 17 residues long. CDR1 and CDR2 (germline): MNHEY, SMNVEV (reference sequence). Germline trimming cut 3 bases from V and 3 bases from J; bases unmatched to any gene: 12. Described treatment: about 20 received Ad26.COV2.S at low or high dose, single or two shots; 5 received placebo; per-sample allocation not given. Sampling took place 63 days after the first vaccine or placebo injection. The J gene is TRBJ2-7, the V gene TRBV27, with TRBD1 matching 9 bases. This receptor was taken from a person between 18 and 60 years old who received the Ad26.COV2.S COVID-19 vaccine or a placebo. Sequencing was performed on peripheral blood, taken in a trial of Ad26.COV2.S vaccine versus placebo. The CDR3 protein is CASSLQKRQGVNYEQYF. Written as DNA, the CDR3 is TGTGCCAGCAGTTTGCAAAAGAGACAGGGGGTTAACTACGAGCAGTACTTC.